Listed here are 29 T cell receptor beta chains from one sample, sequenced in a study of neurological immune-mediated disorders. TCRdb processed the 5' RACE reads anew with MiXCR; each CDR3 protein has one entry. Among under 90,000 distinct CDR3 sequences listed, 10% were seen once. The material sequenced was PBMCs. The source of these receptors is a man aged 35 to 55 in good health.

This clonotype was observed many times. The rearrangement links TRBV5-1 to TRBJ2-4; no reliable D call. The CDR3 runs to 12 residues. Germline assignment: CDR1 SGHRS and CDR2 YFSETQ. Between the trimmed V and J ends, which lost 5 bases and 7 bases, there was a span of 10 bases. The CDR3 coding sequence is TGCGCCAGCAGTCAGGACCTGAACATTCAGTACTTC. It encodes CASSQDLNIQYF.

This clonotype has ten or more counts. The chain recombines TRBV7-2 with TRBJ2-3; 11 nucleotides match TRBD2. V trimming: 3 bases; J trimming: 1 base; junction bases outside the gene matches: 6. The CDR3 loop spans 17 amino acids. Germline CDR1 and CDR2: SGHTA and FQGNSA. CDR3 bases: TGTGCCAGCAGCTTGCTAGCGGGGGGCCTGGGCACAGATACGCAGTATTTT. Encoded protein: CASSLLAGGLGTDTQYF.

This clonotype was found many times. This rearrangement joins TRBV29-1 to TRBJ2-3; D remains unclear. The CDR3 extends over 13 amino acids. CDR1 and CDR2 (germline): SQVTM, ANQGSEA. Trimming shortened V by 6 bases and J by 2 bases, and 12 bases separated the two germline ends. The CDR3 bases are TGCAGCGTCGCACGCAGAGACACAGATACGCAGTATTTT. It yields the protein CSVARRDTDTQYF.

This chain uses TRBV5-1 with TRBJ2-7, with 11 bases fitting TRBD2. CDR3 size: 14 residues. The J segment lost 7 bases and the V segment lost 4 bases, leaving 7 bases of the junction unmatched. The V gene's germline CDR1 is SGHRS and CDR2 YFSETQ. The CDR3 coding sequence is TGCGCCAGCAGCACCGGGACTAGCGGTTTGGAGCAGTACTTC. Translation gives CASSTGTSGLEQYF.

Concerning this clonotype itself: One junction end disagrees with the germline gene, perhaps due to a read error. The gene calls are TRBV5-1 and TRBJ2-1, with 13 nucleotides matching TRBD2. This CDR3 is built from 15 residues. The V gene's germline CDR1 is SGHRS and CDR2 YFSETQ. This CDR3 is CASGLTSGGSNEKFF. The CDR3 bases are TGCGCCAGCGGATTGACTAGCGGGGGGTCCAATGAGAAGTTCTTC.

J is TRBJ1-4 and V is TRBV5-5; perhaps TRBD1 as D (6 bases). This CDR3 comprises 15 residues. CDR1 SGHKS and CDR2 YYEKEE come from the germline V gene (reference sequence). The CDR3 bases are TGTGTCCGCAGCCAAATCAGGGGTCGGACTGAAAAACTGTTTTTT. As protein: CVRSQIRGRTEKLFF.

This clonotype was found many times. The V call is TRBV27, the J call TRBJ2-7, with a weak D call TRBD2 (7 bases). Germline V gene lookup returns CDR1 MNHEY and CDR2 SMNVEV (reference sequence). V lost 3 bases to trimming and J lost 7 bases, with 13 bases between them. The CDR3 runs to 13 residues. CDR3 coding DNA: TGTGCCAGCAGTTTGGGGGGGCGATGGGAGCAGTACTTC. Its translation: CASSLGGRWEQYF.

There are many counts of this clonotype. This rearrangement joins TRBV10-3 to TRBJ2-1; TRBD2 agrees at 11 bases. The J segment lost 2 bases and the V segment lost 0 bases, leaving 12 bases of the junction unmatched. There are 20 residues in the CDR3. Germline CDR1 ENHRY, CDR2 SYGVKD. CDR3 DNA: TGTGCCATCAGTGAGTCGACGGGTCTAGCGGGGGGCTCTACCTACAATGAGCAGTTCTTC. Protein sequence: CAISESTGLAGGSTYNEQFF.

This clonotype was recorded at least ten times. This chain's CDR3 is CASSSIGAPYGYTF. Here the CDR3 DNA reads TGTGCCAGCAGCTCTATCGGTGCCCCCTATGGCTACACCTTC. The chain uses TRBV7-9 and TRBJ1-2; D is unclear. CDR1 and CDR2 from the germline V gene are SEHNR and FQNEAQ (reference sequence). V dropped 4 bases and J dropped 4 bases, with 13 bases sitting between them. The CDR3 totals 14 residues.

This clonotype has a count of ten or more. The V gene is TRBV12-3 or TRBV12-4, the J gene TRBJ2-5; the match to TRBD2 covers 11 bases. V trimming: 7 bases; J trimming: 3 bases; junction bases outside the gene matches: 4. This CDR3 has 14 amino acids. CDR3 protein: CASTSSGGKETQYF. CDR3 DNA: TGTGCCAGCACCTCTAGCGGGGGGAAAGAGACCCAGTACTTC.

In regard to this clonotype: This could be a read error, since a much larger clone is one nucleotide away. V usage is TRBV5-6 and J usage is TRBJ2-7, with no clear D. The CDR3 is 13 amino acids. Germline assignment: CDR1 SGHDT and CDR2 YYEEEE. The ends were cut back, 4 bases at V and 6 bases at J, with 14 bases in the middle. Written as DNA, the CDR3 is TGTGCCAGCAGCCTGCCGACGGCCATCGAGCAGTACTTC. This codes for CASSLPTAIEQYF.

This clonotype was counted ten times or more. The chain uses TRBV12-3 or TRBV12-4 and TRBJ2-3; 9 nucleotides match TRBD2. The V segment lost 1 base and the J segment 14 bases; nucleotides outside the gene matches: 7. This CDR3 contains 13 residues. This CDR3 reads CASSLGGTSLPYF. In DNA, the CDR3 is TGTGCCAGCAGTTTAGGGGGGACTAGCCTACCGTATTTT.

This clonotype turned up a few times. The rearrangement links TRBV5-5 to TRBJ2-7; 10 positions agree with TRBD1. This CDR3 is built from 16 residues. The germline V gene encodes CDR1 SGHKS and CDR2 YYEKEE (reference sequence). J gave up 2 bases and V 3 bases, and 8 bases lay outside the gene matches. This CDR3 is CASSSTGGIGTYEQYF. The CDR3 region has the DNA TGTGCCAGCAGCTCGACAGGGGGCATTGGGACCTACGAGCAGTACTTC.

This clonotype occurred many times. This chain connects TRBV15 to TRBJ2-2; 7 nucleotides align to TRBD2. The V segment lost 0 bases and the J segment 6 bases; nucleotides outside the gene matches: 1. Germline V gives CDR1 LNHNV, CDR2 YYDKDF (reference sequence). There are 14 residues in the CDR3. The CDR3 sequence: CATSREGGAGELFF. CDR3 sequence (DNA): TGTGCCACCAGCAGAGAGGGGGGGGCCGGGGAGCTGTTTTTT.

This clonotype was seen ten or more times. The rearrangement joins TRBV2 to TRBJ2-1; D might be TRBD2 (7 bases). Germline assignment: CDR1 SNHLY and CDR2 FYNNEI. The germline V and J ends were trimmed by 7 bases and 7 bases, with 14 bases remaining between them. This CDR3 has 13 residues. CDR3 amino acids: CASTLGGRNEQFF. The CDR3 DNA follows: TGTGCCAGCACCCTGGGGGGGCGTAATGAGCAGTTCTTC.

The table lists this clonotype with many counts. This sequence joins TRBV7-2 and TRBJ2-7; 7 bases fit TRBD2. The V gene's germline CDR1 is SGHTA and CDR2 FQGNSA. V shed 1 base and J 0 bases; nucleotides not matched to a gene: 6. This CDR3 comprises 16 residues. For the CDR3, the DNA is TGTGCCAGCAGCTTAGGTTTGGGCGGGAGCTCCTACGAGCAGTACTTC. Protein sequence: CASSLGLGGSSYEQYF.

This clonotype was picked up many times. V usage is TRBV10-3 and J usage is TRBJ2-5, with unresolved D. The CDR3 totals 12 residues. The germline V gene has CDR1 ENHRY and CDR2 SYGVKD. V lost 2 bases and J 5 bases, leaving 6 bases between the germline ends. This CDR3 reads CAISELAETQYF. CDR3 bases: TGTGCCATCAGTGAGCTGGCGGAGACCCAGTACTTC.

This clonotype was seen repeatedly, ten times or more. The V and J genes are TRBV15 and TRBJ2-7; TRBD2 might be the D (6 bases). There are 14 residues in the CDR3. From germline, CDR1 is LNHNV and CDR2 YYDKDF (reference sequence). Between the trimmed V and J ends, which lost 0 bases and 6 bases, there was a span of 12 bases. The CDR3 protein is CATSREVLGGEQYF. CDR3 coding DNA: TGTGCCACCAGCAGAGAGGTCTTGGGGGGCGAGCAGTACTTC. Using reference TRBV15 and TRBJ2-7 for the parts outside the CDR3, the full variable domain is DAMVIQNPRYQVTQFGKPVTLSCSQTLNHNVMYWYQQKSSQAPKLLFHYYDKDFNNEADTPDNFQSRRPNTSFCFLDIRSPGLGDTAMYLCATSREVLGGEQYFGPGTRLTVT.

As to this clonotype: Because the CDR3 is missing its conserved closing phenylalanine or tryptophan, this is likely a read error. The CDR3 DNA follows: TGCAGCGTTGATGGACAGGGCTCCTACGAGCAGTACTTA. It translates to CSVDGQGSYEQYL. The chain links TRBV29-1 to TRBJ2-7; TRBD1 aligns across 8 bases. From germline, CDR1 is SQVTM and CDR2 ANQGSEA. J was trimmed by 0 bases and V by 3 bases; bases with no gene match: 1. The CDR3 has 13 amino acids.

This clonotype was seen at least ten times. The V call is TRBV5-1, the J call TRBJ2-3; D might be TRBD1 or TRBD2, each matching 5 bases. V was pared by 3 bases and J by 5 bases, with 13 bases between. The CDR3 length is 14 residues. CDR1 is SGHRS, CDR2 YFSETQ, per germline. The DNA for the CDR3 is TGCGCCAGCAGCTCCCGGGACCCGGGAGATACGCAGTATTTT. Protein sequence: CASSSRDPGDTQYF. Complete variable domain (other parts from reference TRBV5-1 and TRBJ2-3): KAGVTQTPRYLIKTRGQQVTLSCSPISGHRSVSWYQQTPGQGLQFLFEYFSETQRNKGNFPGRFSGRQFSNSRSEMNVSTLELGDSALYLCASSSRDPGDTQYFGPGTRLTVL.

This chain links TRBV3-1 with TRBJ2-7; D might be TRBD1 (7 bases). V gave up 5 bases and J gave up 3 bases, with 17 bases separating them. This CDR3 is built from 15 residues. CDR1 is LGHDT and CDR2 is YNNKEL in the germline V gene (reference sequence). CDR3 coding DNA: TGTGCCAGCAGCACGCCGCGGGACAGTCTCTACGAGCAGTACTTC. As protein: CASSTPRDSLYEQYF.

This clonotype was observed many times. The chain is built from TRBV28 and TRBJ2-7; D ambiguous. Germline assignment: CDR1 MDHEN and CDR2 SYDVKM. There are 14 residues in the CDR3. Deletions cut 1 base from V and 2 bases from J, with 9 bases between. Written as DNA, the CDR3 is TGTGCCAGCAGTTTATATTCCATGGCCTACGAGCAGTACTTC. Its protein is CASSLYSMAYEQYF. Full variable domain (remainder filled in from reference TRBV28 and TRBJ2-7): DVKVTQSSRYLVKRTGEKVFLECVQDMDHENMFWYRQDPGLGLRLIYFSYDVKMKEKGDIPEGYSVSREKKERFSLILESASTNQTSMYLCASSLYSMAYEQYFGPGTRLTVT.

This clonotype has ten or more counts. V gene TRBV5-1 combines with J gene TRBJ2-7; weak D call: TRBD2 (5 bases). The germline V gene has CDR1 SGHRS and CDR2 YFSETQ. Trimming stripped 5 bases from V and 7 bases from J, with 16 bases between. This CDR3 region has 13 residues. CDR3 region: CASRDGPGGEQYF. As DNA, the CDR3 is TGCGCCAGCAGGGACGGCCCGGGCGGGGAGCAGTACTTC.

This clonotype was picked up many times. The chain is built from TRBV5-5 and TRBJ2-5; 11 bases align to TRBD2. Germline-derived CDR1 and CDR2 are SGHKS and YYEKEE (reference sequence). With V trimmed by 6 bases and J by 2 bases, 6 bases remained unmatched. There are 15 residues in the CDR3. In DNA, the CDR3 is TGTGCCAGCAACTCGACTAGCGGGGAGCAAGAGACCCAGTACTTC. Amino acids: CASNSTSGEQETQYF. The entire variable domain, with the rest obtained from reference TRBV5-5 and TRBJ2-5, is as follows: DAGVTQSPTHLIKTRGQQVTLRCSPISGHKSVSWYQQVLGQGPQFIFQYYEKEERGRGNFPDRFSARQFPNYSSELNVNALLLGDSALYLCASNSTSGEQETQYFGPGTRLLVL.

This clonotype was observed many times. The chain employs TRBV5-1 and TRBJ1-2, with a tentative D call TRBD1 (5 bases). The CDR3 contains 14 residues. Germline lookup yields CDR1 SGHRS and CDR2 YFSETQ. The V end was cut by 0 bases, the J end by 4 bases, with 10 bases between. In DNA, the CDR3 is TGCGCCAGCAGCTTGGAGGGACTAACCTATGGCTACACCTTC. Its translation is CASSLEGLTYGYTF.

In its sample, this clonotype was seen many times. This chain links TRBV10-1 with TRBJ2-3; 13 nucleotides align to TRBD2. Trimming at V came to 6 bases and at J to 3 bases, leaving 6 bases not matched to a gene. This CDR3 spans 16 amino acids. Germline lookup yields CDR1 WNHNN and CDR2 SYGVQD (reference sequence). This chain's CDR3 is CASSPTSGGSTDTQYF. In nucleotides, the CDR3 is TGCGCCAGCAGCCCGACTAGCGGGGGGTCGACAGATACGCAGTATTTT.

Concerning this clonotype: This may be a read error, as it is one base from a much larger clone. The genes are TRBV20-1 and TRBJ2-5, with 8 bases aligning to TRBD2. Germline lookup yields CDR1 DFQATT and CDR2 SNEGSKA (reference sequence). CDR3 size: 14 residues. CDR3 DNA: TGCGGTGCTAGAGTTGGCAGCGGGAGCGAGACCCAGTACTTC. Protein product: CGARVGSGSETQYF.

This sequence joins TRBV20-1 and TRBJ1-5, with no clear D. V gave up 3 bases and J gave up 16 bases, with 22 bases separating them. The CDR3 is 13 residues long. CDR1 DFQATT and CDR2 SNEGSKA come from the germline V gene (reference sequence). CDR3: CSARRLSGQPHHF. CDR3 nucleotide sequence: TGCAGTGCTAGGCGGCTGTCCGGTCAGCCACATCATTTT.

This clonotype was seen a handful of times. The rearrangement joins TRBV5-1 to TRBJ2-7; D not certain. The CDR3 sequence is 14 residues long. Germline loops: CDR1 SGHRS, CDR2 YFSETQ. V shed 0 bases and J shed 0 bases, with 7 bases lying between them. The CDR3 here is CASSLEDGSYEQYF. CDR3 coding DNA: TGCGCCAGCAGCTTGGAGGACGGCTCCTACGAGCAGTACTTC. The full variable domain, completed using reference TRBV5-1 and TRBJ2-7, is KAGVTQTPRYLIKTRGQQVTLSCSPISGHRSVSWYQQTPGQGLQFLFEYFSETQRNKGNFPGRFSGRQFSNSRSEMNVSTLELGDSALYLCASSLEDGSYEQYFGPGTRLTVT.